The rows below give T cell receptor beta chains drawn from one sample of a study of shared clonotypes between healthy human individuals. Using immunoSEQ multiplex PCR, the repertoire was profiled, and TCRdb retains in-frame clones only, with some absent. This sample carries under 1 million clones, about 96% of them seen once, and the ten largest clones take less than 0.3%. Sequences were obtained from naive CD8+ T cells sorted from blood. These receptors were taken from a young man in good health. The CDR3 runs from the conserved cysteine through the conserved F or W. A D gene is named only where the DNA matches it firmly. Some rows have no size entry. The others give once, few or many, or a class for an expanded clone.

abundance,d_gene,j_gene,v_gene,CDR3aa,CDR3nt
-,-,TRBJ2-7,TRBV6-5,CASSYSDNYEQYF,TGTGCCAGCAGTTACTCGGACAACTACGAGCAGTACTTC
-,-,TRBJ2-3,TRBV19,CASSAPTRELDTQYF,TGTGCCAGTAGTGCCCCGACTAGAGAGCTAGATACGCAGTATTTT
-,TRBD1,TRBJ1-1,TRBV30,CAYGQGPEAFF,TGTGCCTACGGACAGGGCCCTGAAGCTTTCTTT
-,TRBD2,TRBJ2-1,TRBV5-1,CASSLETGGLDEQFF,TGCGCCAGCAGCTTGGAAACGGGAGGATTGGATGAGCAGTTCTTC
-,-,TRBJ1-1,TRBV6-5,CASSRGGGTEAFF,TGTGCCAGCAGCCGCGGAGGGGGCACTGAAGCTTTCTTT
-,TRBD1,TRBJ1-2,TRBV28,CASRFYRGHYGYTF,TGTGCCAGCAGATTTTACAGGGGTCACTATGGCTACACCTTC
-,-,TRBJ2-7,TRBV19,CASSAGQGASYEQYF,TGTGCCAGTAGTGCCGGACAAGGGGCCTCCTACGAGCAGTACTTC
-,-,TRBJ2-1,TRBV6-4,CASSDPVNEQFF,TGTGCCAGCAGTGACCCGGTTAATGAGCAGTTCTTC
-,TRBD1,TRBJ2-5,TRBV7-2,CASSMGDRRQQETQYF,TGTGCCAGTTCTATGGGGGACAGGCGACAGCAAGAGACCCAGTACTTC
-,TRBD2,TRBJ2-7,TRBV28,CATQVSSGPYEQYF,TGTGCCACCCAAGTCTCTAGCGGCCCCTACGAGCAGTACTTC
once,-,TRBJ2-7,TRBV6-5,CASRTDLSYEQYF,TGTGCCAGCAGGACGGACCTCTCCTACGAGCAGTACTTC
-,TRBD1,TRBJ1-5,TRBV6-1,CASSLQGRKQPQHF,TGTGCCAGCAGTCTACAGGGGAGGAAGCAGCCCCAGCATTTT
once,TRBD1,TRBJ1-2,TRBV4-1,CASSPNHGGQGYYGYTF,TGCGCCAGCAGCCCAAATCACGGGGGACAGGGTTACTATGGCTACACCTTC
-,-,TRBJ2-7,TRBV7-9,CASTFTLGGTYEQYF,TGTGCCAGCACCTTTACACTAGGCGGGACCTACGAGCAGTACTTC
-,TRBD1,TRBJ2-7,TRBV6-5,CASSFRDRGRSYEQYF,TGTGCCAGCAGTTTCCGGGACAGGGGACGCTCCTACGAGCAGTACTTC
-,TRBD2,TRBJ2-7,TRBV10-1,CASSATSGSDSYEQYF,TGCGCCAGCAGCGCTACTAGCGGGAGTGACTCCTACGAGCAGTACTTC
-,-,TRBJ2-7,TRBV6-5,CASSYQPPGHPYEQYF,TGTGCCAGCAGTTACCAGCCCCCGGGACACCCCTACGAGCAGTACTTC
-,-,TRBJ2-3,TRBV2,CASSEAGTTDTQYF,TGTGCCAGCAGTGAAGCTGGGACCACAGATACGCAGTATTTT
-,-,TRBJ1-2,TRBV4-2,CASSQTSSYGYTF,TGTGCCAGCAGCCAGACCTCTTCCTATGGCTACACCTTC
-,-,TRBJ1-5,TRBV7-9,CASSSAGRGQPQHF,TGTGCCAGCAGCTCGGCAGGGAGAGGTCAGCCCCAGCATTTT
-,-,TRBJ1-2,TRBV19,CASSFMELYGYTF,TGTGCCAGTAGTTTTATGGAGCTCTATGGCTACACCTTC
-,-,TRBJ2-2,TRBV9,CASSYTNTGELFF,TGTGCCAGCAGTTACACGAACACCGGGGAGCTGTTTTTT
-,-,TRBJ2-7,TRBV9,CASSVFEGTDSYEQYF,TGTGCCAGCAGCGTATTTGAGGGGACCGACTCCTACGAGCAGTACTTC
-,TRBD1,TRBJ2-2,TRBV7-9,CASSSTGENTGELFF,TGTGCCAGCAGCTCGACAGGGGAAAACACCGGGGAGCTGTTTTTT
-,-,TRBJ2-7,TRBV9,CASSYGEEQYF,TGTGCCAGCAGTTACGGAGAGGAGCAGTACTTC
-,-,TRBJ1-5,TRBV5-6,CASSNRVYNQPQHF,TGTGCCAGCAGCAACAGGGTATACAATCAGCCCCAGCATTTT
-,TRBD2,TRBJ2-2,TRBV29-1,CSALFLTSGRVAGELFF,TGCAGCGCCCTCTTTCTAACTAGCGGGAGGGTGGCCGGGGAGCTGTTTTTT
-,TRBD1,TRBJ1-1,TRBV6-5,CASSWGQGVAEAFF,TGTGCCAGCAGCTGGGGACAGGGAGTGGCTGAAGCTTTCTTT
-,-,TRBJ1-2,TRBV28,CASSFVSAGTVYGYTF,TGTGCCAGCAGTTTTGTCTCTGCGGGAACGGTCTATGGCTACACCTTC
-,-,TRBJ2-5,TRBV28,CASSFGGRKTQYF,TGTGCCAGCAGTTTCGGGGGTCGGAAGACCCAGTACTTC
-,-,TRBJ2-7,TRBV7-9,CASSLGFQSSYEQYF,TGTGCCAGCAGCCTGGGGTTCCAAAGCTCCTACGAGCAGTACTTC
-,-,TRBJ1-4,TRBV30,CACGSGLGEKLFF,TGTGCCTGCGGATCGGGGTTAGGGGAAAAACTGTTTTTT
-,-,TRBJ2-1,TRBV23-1,CASSPKPYTRPYNEQFF,TGCGCCAGCAGTCCAAAACCATACACAAGACCCTACAATGAGCAGTTCTTC
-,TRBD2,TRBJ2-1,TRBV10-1,CASSETAGGYNEQFF,TGCGCCAGCAGTGAGACCGCGGGAGGGTACAATGAGCAGTTCTTC
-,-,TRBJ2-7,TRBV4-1,CASSQGLVLYEQYF,TGCGCCAGCAGCCAAGGCCTGGTTCTCTACGAGCAGTACTTC
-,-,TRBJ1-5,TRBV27,CASRPGQIRGPQHF,TGTGCCAGCAGACCCGGACAGATACGAGGGCCCCAGCATTTT
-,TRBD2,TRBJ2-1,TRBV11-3,CASSLGSGGLNDNEQFF,TGTGCCAGCAGCTTAGGGTCGGGAGGCCTGAACGACAATGAGCAGTTCTTC
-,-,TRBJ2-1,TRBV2,CASSVSGDSYNEQFF,TGTGCCAGCAGTGTTTCAGGTGACTCCTACAATGAGCAGTTCTTC
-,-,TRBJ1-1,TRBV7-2,CASSAWGGNTEAFF,TGTGCCAGCAGCGCGTGGGGGGGAAACACTGAAGCTTTCTTT
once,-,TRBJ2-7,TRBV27,CASTRTLGVYEQYF,TGTGCCAGCACCCGGACTTTGGGAGTCTACGAGCAGTACTTC
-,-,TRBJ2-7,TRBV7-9,CASSLLSEQYF,TGTGCCAGCAGTCTTCTTTCCGAGCAGTACTTC
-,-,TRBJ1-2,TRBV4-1,CASSPGQALYGYTF,TGCGCCAGCAGCCCCGGACAAGCCCTCTATGGCTACACCTTC
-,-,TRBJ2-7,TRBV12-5,CASGLPHSGAGDEQYF,TGTGCTAGTGGTTTGCCCCACTCCGGGGCAGGGGACGAGCAGTACTTC
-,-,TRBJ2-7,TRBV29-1,CSVLTGALYEQYF,TGCAGCGTTCTAACAGGCGCGCTCTACGAGCAGTACTTC
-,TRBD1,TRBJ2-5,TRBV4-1,CASSQGGRGETQYF,TGCGCCAGCAGCCAAGGGGGCAGGGGGGAGACCCAGTACTTC
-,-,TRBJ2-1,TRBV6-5,CASSSPGNEQFF,TGTGCCAGCAGCTCCCCCGGCAATGAGCAGTTCTTC
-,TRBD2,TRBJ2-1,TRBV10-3,CAISELAGGNNEQFF,TGTGCCATCAGTGAGTTAGCGGGAGGGAACAATGAGCAGTTCTTC
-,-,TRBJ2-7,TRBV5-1,CASSLVVGLGSYEQYF,TGCGCCAGCAGCTTGGTGGTGGGGCTCGGTTCCTACGAGCAGTACTTC
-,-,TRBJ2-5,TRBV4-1,CASSQVDRQVETQYF,TGCGCCAGCAGCCAAGTCGATCGACAGGTGGAGACCCAGTACTTC
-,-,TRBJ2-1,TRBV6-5,CASSYALGQDNEQFF,TGTGCCAGCAGTTACGCGCTCGGACAAGACAATGAGCAGTTCTTC